The rows below give T cell receptor beta chains drawn from one sample of a study of blood T cell repertoires in COVID-19. Data came from immunoSEQ multiplex PCR; TCRdb stores just in-frame clones and leaves some out. This table holds around 310,000 clones, 90% found once. The specimen was peripheral blood. These receptors were obtained from a woman aged 40 to 50 with COVID-19, enrolled during active disease. Both conserved end residues are part of each CDR3. The order of the fields is V gene, clone size, D gene, J gene, CDR3 protein, CDR3 DNA. The D gene is left open where the match is weak. The size of a clone is reported for some rows only, either as once, few or many, or as a class for expanded clones.

V gene: TRBV10-2
clone size: few
D gene: .
J gene: TRBJ1-1
CDR3 protein: CASTQTGNTEAFF
CDR3 DNA: TGCGCCAGCACCCAGACAGGGAACACTGAAGCTTTCTTT

V gene: TRBV28
clone size: .
D gene: .
J gene: TRBJ2-1
CDR3 protein: CASSAGGPSNEQFF
CDR3 DNA: TGTGCCAGCTCCGCTGGAGGGCCAAGCAATGAGCAGTTCTTC

V gene: TRBV19
clone size: .
D gene: TRBD1
J gene: TRBJ2-3
CDR3 protein: CASSTPPWTGLDTQYF
CDR3 DNA: TGTGCCAGTAGTACCCCCCCCTGGACAGGGTTAGATACGCAGTATTTT

V gene: TRBV5-6
clone size: .
D gene: TRBD1
J gene: TRBJ1-3
CDR3 protein: CASSLRGPGNTIYF
CDR3 DNA: TGTGCCAGCAGCTTGAGGGGGCCCGGAAACACCATATATTTT

V gene: TRBV6-4
clone size: .
D gene: TRBD2
J gene: TRBJ2-3
CDR3 protein: CASRISSGAVTDTQYF
CDR3 DNA: TGTGCCAGCAGAATCTCGAGCGGGGCCGTAACAGATACGCAGTATTTT

V gene: TRBV7-3
clone size: .
D gene: TRBD2
J gene: TRBJ2-1
CDR3 protein: CASSLGITSADEQFF
CDR3 DNA: TGTGCCAGCAGCTTAGGGATCACTAGCGCCGATGAGCAGTTCTTC

V gene: TRBV9
clone size: .
D gene: TRBD2
J gene: TRBJ2-4
CDR3 protein: CASSALAGDAKNIQYF
CDR3 DNA: TGTGCCAGCAGCGCCCTAGCGGGGGACGCCAAAAACATTCAGTACTTC

V gene: TRBV1
clone size: .
D gene: .
J gene: TRBJ2-7
CDR3 protein: CTSSQGGGPLRDEQYF
CDR3 DNA: TGCACCAGCAGCCAAGGAGGGGGACCCCTTAGAGACGAGCAGTACTTC

V gene: TRBV7-9
clone size: .
D gene: .
J gene: TRBJ2-3
CDR3 protein: CASSTISRVSTDTQYF
CDR3 DNA: TGTGCCAGCAGCACAATTAGCAGGGTCAGCACAGATACGCAGTATTTT

V gene: TRBV7-9
clone size: .
D gene: TRBD1
J gene: TRBJ1-5
CDR3 protein: CASSLGLGQGQTNQPQHF
CDR3 DNA: TGTGCCAGCAGCTTAGGACTGGGACAGGGTCAAACTAATCAGCCCCAGCATTTT

V gene: TRBV2
clone size: .
D gene: .
J gene: TRBJ1-4
CDR3 protein: CASSLGGYLEKLFF
CDR3 DNA: TGTGCCAGCTCCCTAGGGGGTTATCTTGAAAAACTGTTTTTT

V gene: TRBV5-1
clone size: .
D gene: TRBD2
J gene: TRBJ2-1
CDR3 protein: CASSLDTGTSRNEQFF
CDR3 DNA: TGCGCCAGCAGCTTGGATACCGGGACTAGTCGAAATGAGCAGTTCTTC

V gene: TRBV27
clone size: .
D gene: TRBD1
J gene: TRBJ2-5
CDR3 protein: CASSPLQGAGETQYF
CDR3 DNA: TGTGCCAGCAGTCCCCTTCAGGGGGCTGGGGAGACCCAGTACTTC

V gene: TRBV6-1
clone size: .
D gene: TRBD1
J gene: TRBJ1-2
CDR3 protein: CASSEGQAYYGYTF
CDR3 DNA: TGTGCCAGCAGTGAGGGACAGGCCTACTATGGCTACACCTTC

V gene: TRBV29-1
clone size: .
D gene: .
J gene: TRBJ2-1
CDR3 protein: CSVEVLGHENEQFF
CDR3 DNA: TGCAGCGTTGAGGTTTTGGGACACGAAAATGAGCAGTTCTTC

V gene: TRBV18
clone size: .
D gene: .
J gene: TRBJ1-1
CDR3 protein: CASSSSENTEAFF
CDR3 DNA: TGTGCCAGCTCAAGTTCAGAGAACACTGAAGCTTTCTTT

V gene: TRBV11-3
clone size: .
D gene: .
J gene: TRBJ2-5
CDR3 protein: CASSRREGGTQYF
CDR3 DNA: TGTGCCAGCAGCCGTAGGGAGGGGGGTACCCAGTACTTC

V gene: TRBV6-5
clone size: .
D gene: .
J gene: TRBJ1-1
CDR3 protein: CASSYYRGGEAFF
CDR3 DNA: TGTGCCAGCAGTTACTACCGGGGGGGAGAAGCTTTCTTT

V gene: TRBV5-6
clone size: .
D gene: .
J gene: TRBJ2-3
CDR3 protein: CASSGGPASTDTQYF
CDR3 DNA: TGTGCCAGCAGCGGGGGCCCCGCTAGCACAGATACGCAGTATTTT

V gene: TRBV10-3
clone size: .
D gene: .
J gene: TRBJ2-5
CDR3 protein: CAISIRSAQETQYF
CDR3 DNA: TGTGCCATCAGTATAAGGAGCGCTCAAGAGACCCAGTACTTC

V gene: TRBV7-9
clone size: .
D gene: .
J gene: TRBJ2-7
CDR3 protein: CASSRGWPTGYEQYF
CDR3 DNA: TGTGCCAGCAGCCGCGGTTGGCCAACCGGCTACGAGCAGTACTTC

V gene: TRBV6-5
clone size: .
D gene: .
J gene: TRBJ1-1
CDR3 protein: CASSLIELHTEAFF
CDR3 DNA: TGTGCCAGCAGCCTAATTGAATTGCACACTGAAGCTTTCTTT

V gene: TRBV5-1
clone size: .
D gene: .
J gene: TRBJ1-2
CDR3 protein: CASSFDRPNYGYTF
CDR3 DNA: TGCGCCAGCAGCTTCGACAGACCTAACTATGGCTACACCTTC

V gene: TRBV25-1
clone size: .
D gene: TRBD1
J gene: TRBJ2-1
CDR3 protein: CASTLDRTPYNEQFF
CDR3 DNA: TGTGCCAGCACCCTGGACAGGACTCCCTACAATGAGCAGTTCTTC

V gene: TRBV9
clone size: .
D gene: .
J gene: TRBJ1-3
CDR3 protein: CASSVGDSLNTIYF
CDR3 DNA: TGTGCCAGCAGCGTAGGAGACAGCCTGAACACCATATATTTT

V gene: TRBV19
clone size: .
D gene: .
J gene: TRBJ2-5
CDR3 protein: CASNGGIQETQYF
CDR3 DNA: TGTGCCAGTAATGGCGGTATCCAAGAGACCCAGTACTTC

V gene: TRBV18
clone size: .
D gene: .
J gene: TRBJ1-6
CDR3 protein: CASSLGSNSPLHF
CDR3 DNA: TGTGCCAGCTCCTTAGGGAGTAATTCACCCCTCCACTTT

V gene: TRBV10-3
clone size: once
D gene: .
J gene: TRBJ1-1
CDR3 protein: CAISESKAITEAFF
CDR3 DNA: TGTGCCATCAGTGAGTCGAAAGCTATCACTGAAGCTTTCTTT

V gene: TRBV23-1
clone size: .
D gene: .
J gene: TRBJ1-5
CDR3 protein: CASRKHRFNQPQHF
CDR3 DNA: TGCGCCAGCAGGAAACACAGGTTCAATCAGCCCCAGCATTTT

V gene: TRBV12-5
clone size: .
D gene: .
J gene: TRBJ2-5
CDR3 protein: CASGRSGEETQYF
CDR3 DNA: TGTGCTAGTGGCCGATCGGGGGAAGAGACCCAGTACTTC

V gene: TRBV4-1
clone size: .
D gene: .
J gene: TRBJ1-1
CDR3 protein: CASSQEREGGEAFF
CDR3 DNA: TGCGCCAGCAGCCAAGAGAGGGAGGGCGGTGAAGCTTTCTTT

V gene: TRBV6-5
clone size: .
D gene: .
J gene: TRBJ2-1
CDR3 protein: CASSWAGRLNEQFF
CDR3 DNA: TGTGCCAGCAGTTGGGCAGGCCGCCTTAATGAGCAGTTCTTC

V gene: TRBV15
clone size: .
D gene: TRBD1
J gene: TRBJ2-7
CDR3 protein: CATSREDRFAYEQYF
CDR3 DNA: TGTGCCACCAGCAGAGAGGACAGGTTCGCCTACGAGCAGTACTTC

V gene: TRBV11-3
clone size: .
D gene: TRBD1
J gene: TRBJ1-6
CDR3 protein: CASSIQWDRDNSPLHF
CDR3 DNA: TGTGCCAGCAGCATCCAATGGGACAGAGACAATTCACCCCTCCACTTT

V gene: TRBV5-1
clone size: .
D gene: .
J gene: TRBJ1-1
CDR3 protein: CASSGSGLNTEAFF
CDR3 DNA: TGCGCCAGCAGCGGTTCAGGGTTGAACACTGAAGCTTTCTTT

V gene: TRBV28
clone size: once
D gene: .
J gene: TRBJ2-5
CDR3 protein: CASSFRETQYF
CDR3 DNA: TGTGCCAGCAGTTTCCGGGAGACCCAGTACTTC

V gene: TRBV5-4
clone size: .
D gene: .
J gene: TRBJ1-1
CDR3 protein: CASSKLLPNTEAFF
CDR3 DNA: TGTGCCAGCAGCAAACTTTTACCTAACACTGAAGCTTTCTTT

V gene: TRBV27
clone size: .
D gene: .
J gene: TRBJ1-3
CDR3 protein: CASSQTGFSGNTIYF
CDR3 DNA: TGTGCCAGCAGCCAAACAGGATTCTCTGGAAACACCATATATTTT

V gene: TRBV4-3
clone size: .
D gene: TRBD2
J gene: TRBJ2-3
CDR3 protein: CASSQMPEASGGAFTDTQYF
CDR3 DNA: TGCGCCAGCAGCCAAATGCCGGAGGCTAGCGGGGGGGCATTCACAGATACGCAGTATTTT

V gene: TRBV7-2
clone size: .
D gene: TRBD1
J gene: TRBJ1-2
CDR3 protein: CASSFSSGTGVGYTF
CDR3 DNA: TGTGCCAGCAGCTTCTCTAGTGGGACAGGGGTTGGCTACACCTTC

V gene: TRBV10-3
clone size: .
D gene: .
J gene: TRBJ1-4
CDR3 protein: CAISVRGEDEKLFF
CDR3 DNA: TGTGCCATCAGTGTTCGGGGAGAGGATGAAAAACTGTTTTTT

V gene: TRBV18
clone size: .
D gene: .
J gene: TRBJ1-2
CDR3 protein: CASSPMGAEGYTF
CDR3 DNA: TGTGCCAGCTCACCGATGGGGGCGGAAGGCTACACCTTC

V gene: TRBV4-2
clone size: .
D gene: .
J gene: TRBJ2-2
CDR3 protein: CASSQQGGNTGELFF
CDR3 DNA: TGTGCCAGCAGCCAACAGGGGGGAAACACCGGGGAGCTGTTTTTT

V gene: TRBV19
clone size: once
D gene: TRBD1
J gene: TRBJ1-3
CDR3 protein: CASSPLRTGDQSGNTIYF
CDR3 DNA: TGTGCCAGTAGCCCCCTCAGGACAGGGGATCAAAGTGGAAACACCATATATTTT

V gene: TRBV27
clone size: .
D gene: .
J gene: TRBJ1-2
CDR3 protein: CASSTLRSPNYGYTF
CDR3 DNA: TGTGCCAGCAGTACCTTAAGGAGCCCTAACTATGGCTACACCTTC